This TCR beta chain was found in a study of blood T cell repertoires in COVID-19. Across the study: Sample material is recorded as cDNA or gDNA derived from T cells, B-cell-depleted T cells, or PBMCs.

Clones were read by immunoSEQ multiplex PCR, and TCRdb kept only the in-frame ones, dropping some. The repertoire includes approximately 320,000 clones, under 95% of them detected once, and 2.6% sits in the top ten. Each participant's cohort was designated according to participant-reported clinical history. Symptom resolution, clearance, or two negative PCRs marked the recovered donors of Cohort 3. Sequencing used PBMCs or T cells enriched from blood (not recorded which). The sequence was collected from a man between 60 and 75 years old who had recovered from COVID-19.

CDR3 loop: CASSEEGGGRYGYTF. The CDR3 region has the DNA TGTGCCAGCAGTGAAGAGGGCGGGGGCCGCTATGGCTACACCTTC. The V gene is TRBV2, the J gene TRBJ1-2, with a weak D call TRBD1 (6 bases). Germline-derived CDR1 and CDR2 are SNHLY and FYNNEI. Trimming stripped 1 base from V and 4 bases from J, with 13 bases between. The CDR3 is made up of 15 amino acids.